The clone carrying this T cell receptor beta chain has only a few counts. Its antigen is undetermined. A sample-barcoded 5' primer and a J-beta primer mix were used in a second PCR of about 7 to 12 cycles. Researchers report that each sample yielded at least 2.5 million CDR3-containing paired-end reads. One entry per CDR3 protein results from TCRdb running MiXCR on the 5' RACE reads. This table has more than 1.4 million distinct CDR3 sequences, roughly 45% appearing once. The sample is drawn from a study of blood T cells in healthy people across ages. The length of the CDR3 is 16 residues. Germline loops: CDR1 SQVTM, CDR2 ANQGSEA. V shed 4 bases, J shed 1 base, and the junction held 11 bases outside the gene matches. Healthy Russian Caucasian donors spanned ages about 6 to 90 years. Study findings and constraints: Across the age range, TCR beta diversity per million T cells fell in a roughly linear way.

Material: blood. The TCR was taken from a woman between 18 and 29 years old in good health. The chain uses TRBV29-1 and TRBJ2-3; 7 nucleotides match TRBD2. The CDR3: CSVVGQTSLGTDTQYF. Written as DNA, the CDR3 is TGCAGCGTTGTGGGCCAGACTAGCTTGGGCACAGATACGCAGTATTTT.